A single TCR beta chain is shown here with its context. What it recognizes is unknown. Profiling relied on immunoSEQ multiplex PCR, and the TCRdb table lists in-frame clones only, not all of them. The data hold 15,000 to 20,000 clones, with approximately 90% observed a single time. This sample stems from a study of lymphopenia after photon versus proton radiotherapy. Overall study findings and caveats: Under photons, naive T cells and diversity fell while effector/memory populations rose.

CDR1 and CDR2 from the germline V gene are MGHRA and YSYEKL. This CDR3 region has 16 residues. V lost 4 bases, J lost 4 bases, and 9 bases stayed unmatched. Sequenced material: peripheral blood, taken from a patient treated with proton-based radiotherapy. The sequence was collected from a woman aged 55-70 years with cholangiocarcinoma. Some clones in this sample may be carry-over from other donors' samples. The chain links TRBV4-1 to TRBJ2-1, with 8 bases identical to TRBD2. The CDR3 nucleotides read TGCGCCAGCAGCCTGGGAGGAATAGCGGGGTACAATGAGCAGTTCTTC. It codes for CASSLGGIAGYNEQFF.